One and the same sample provided the 21 T cell receptor beta chains below, sequenced in a study of cytomegalovirus exposure and HLA in healthy donors. Here immunoSEQ multiplex PCR was the method, and the copy in TCRdb shows in-frame clones only, minus some. This sample carries more than 250,000 clones, about nine tenths of them seen once, and the ten largest clones take more than 0.9%. Sequencing input: PBMCs. All receptors derive from a woman in her thirties in good health and CMV-seropositive.

V is TRBV28 and J is TRBJ1-6; D gene ambiguous. The CDR3 length is 17 residues. From germline, CDR1 is MDHEN and CDR2 SYDVKM. The germline V and J ends were trimmed by 2 bases and 7 bases, with 18 bases remaining between them. CDR3 bases: TGTGCCAGCAGTTTAAGACGGCGACTGCTCGGAAATTCACCCCTCCACTTT. Translated, it gives CASSLRRRLLGNSPLHF.

The chain recombines TRBV5-1 with TRBJ2-7, with D unresolved. Trimming left V 3 bases short and J 2 bases short, with 15 bases between. This CDR3 has 15 amino acids. CDR1 and CDR2 from the germline V gene are SGHRS and YFSETQ. The CDR3 DNA reads TGCGCCAGCAGCTCCCCGCGTGCGGTGGCCTACGAGCAGTACTTC. Its translation is CASSSPRAVAYEQYF.

The V and J genes are TRBV7-3 and TRBJ2-7; 7 nucleotides align to TRBD1. This CDR3 is 15 amino acids long. V was clipped by 3 bases and J by 0 bases; unmatched bases: 5. CDR1 is SGHTA, CDR2 FQGTGA, per germline. The CDR3 sequence is CASSLEGGASYEQYF. In nucleotides, the CDR3 is TGTGCCAGCAGCTTGGAAGGGGGCGCCTCCTACGAGCAGTACTTC. Looking up the rest from reference TRBV7-3 and TRBJ2-7 gives the full variable domain: GAGVSQTPSNKVTEKGKYVELRCDPISGHTALYWYRQSLGQGPEFLIYFQGTGAADDSGLPNDRFFAVRPEGSVSTLKIQRTERGDSAVYLCASSLEGGASYEQYFGPGTRLTVT.

CDR3 region: CASSLWWNTEAFF. Here the CDR3 DNA reads TGTGCCAGCAGCTTATGGTGGAACACTGAAGCTTTCTTT. The chain is built from TRBV7-3 and TRBJ1-1; no reliable D call. Germline CDR1 is SGHTA and CDR2 is FQGTGA. V was clipped by 2 bases and J by 1 base, with 5 bases between them. The CDR3 spans 13 residues.

V gene TRBV4-1 combines with J gene TRBJ1-2; 12 nucleotides match TRBD1. Germline V lookup: CDR1 MGHRA, CDR2 YSYEKL. The CDR3 is made up of 14 amino acids. Germline trimming cut 5 bases from V and 8 bases from J; bases unmatched to any gene: 6. The CDR3 sequence: CASSSGQGAGGYTF. DNA of the CDR3: TGCGCCAGCAGCTCGGGACAGGGGGCGGGAGGCTACACCTTC.

V gene TRBV19 combines with J gene TRBJ2-5; D is ambiguous. Germline-derived CDR1 and CDR2 are LNHDA and SQIVND (reference sequence). Trimming removed 4 bases at V and 4 bases at J, with 10 bases between. CDR3 size: 13 residues. DNA of the CDR3: TGTGCCAGTAGTAAAGGACGTAGAGAGACCCAGTACTTC. Its protein is CASSKGRRETQYF.

This chain uses TRBV28 with TRBJ2-7, with D unresolved. The germline gives CDR1 MDHEN, CDR2 SYDVKM. The CDR3 is 15 residues long. V shed 1 base and J shed 0 bases, with 10 bases lying between them. The CDR3 spells CASSLSGLSSYEQYF. In nucleotides, the CDR3 is TGTGCCAGCAGTTTATCAGGCCTAAGCTCCTACGAGCAGTACTTC.

The chain is built from TRBV6-1 and TRBJ2-1, with TRBD1 matching 8 bases. V lost 2 bases to trimming and J lost 16 bases; unmatched junction nucleotides: 10. This CDR3 has 13 residues. CDR1 is MNHNS and CDR2 is SASEGT in the germline V gene. The DNA of the CDR3 is TGTGCCAGCAGTGAAAAGGCCAGGGGGCGCAGATTCTTC. Amino acid sequence: CASSEKARGRRFF.

As concerns this clone: At the DNA level, this CDR3 is encoded by other sequences in the same sample as well. The rearrangement uses TRBV2 and TRBJ1-5, with 9 nucleotides matching TRBD1. J was trimmed by 4 bases and V by 5 bases; bases with no gene match: 3. The CDR3 sequence is 14 residues long. Germline CDR1 is SNHLY and CDR2 is FYNNEI. The CDR3 loop is CASSRTGVNQPQHF. The CDR3, as DNA: TGTGCCAGCAGTCGGACAGGGGTAAATCAGCCCCAGCATTTT.

The V and J genes are TRBV13 and TRBJ2-5, with 8 bases aligning to TRBD1. The CDR3 length is 17 residues. Germline-derived CDR1 and CDR2 are PRHDT and FYEKMQ (reference sequence). The junction had 15 bases not matched to a gene; V was cut back by 4 bases and J by 5 bases. CDR3 sequence (DNA): TGTGCCAGCAGCTCCGAAACCAACAGGGGGACCGGGGAGACCCAGTACTTC. It specifies CASSSETNRGTGETQYF. Looking up the rest from reference TRBV13 and TRBJ2-5 gives the full variable domain: AAGVIQSPRHLIKEKRETATLKCYPIPRHDTVYWYQQGPGQDPQFLISFYEKMQSDKGSIPDRFSAQQFSDYHSELNMSSLELGDSALYFCASSSETNRGTGETQYFGPGTRLLVL.

With regard to this clone: Sequence at one end of the junction differs from germline and may be a read error. This sequence joins TRBV28 and TRBJ1-5; unclear D gene. Germline V CDR1 and CDR2: MDHEN, SYDVKM. This CDR3 spans 14 amino acids. The CDR3, as DNA: TGTGCTAGCAGCCTCGTGGGGTTCGGGCAGCCCCAGCATTTT. Its protein is CASSLVGFGQPQHF.

For this clone: One junction end disagrees with the germline gene, perhaps due to a read error. The chain has TRBV9 and TRBJ2-2; TRBD1 agrees at 11 bases. CDR1 is SGDLS and CDR2 is YYNGEE in the germline V gene. The length of the CDR3 is 17 residues. The CDR3 coding sequence is TGTGCCAGCAGCTTTAACCGGGACAGGGGGAACCCCGGGGAGCTGTTTTTT. It encodes CASSFNRDRGNPGELFF.

The rearrangement joins TRBV30 to TRBJ2-7, with 11 nucleotides matching TRBD1. Trimming cost V 4 bases and J 6 bases; bases outside gene matches: 5. This CDR3 is built from 13 residues. In germline, CDR1 is GTSNPN, CDR2 SVGIG (reference sequence). DNA for the CDR3: TGTGCCTGGAATAGGGACAGGGGGGTCGAGCAGTACTTC. Protein product: CAWNRDRGVEQYF.

The rearrangement joins TRBV18 to TRBJ2-3; TRBD1 might be the D (5 bases). The CDR3 is 14 amino acids. Trimming took off 2 bases at V and 1 base at J, with 7 bases between the two ends. Germline V lookup: CDR1 KGHSH, CDR2 LQKENI. This CDR3 reads CASSPTRGTDTQYF. CDR3 coding DNA: TGTGCCAGCTCACCAACCAGGGGCACAGATACGCAGTATTTT.

V and J are TRBV18 and TRBJ2-7; TRBD1 aligns across 11 bases. Trimming at V came to 5 bases and at J to 0 bases, leaving 12 bases not matched to a gene. Germline-derived CDR1 and CDR2 are KGHSH and LQKENI. The CDR3 totals 18 residues. The CDR3 sequence is CASSSLGQGAFISYEQYF. Written as DNA, the CDR3 is TGTGCCAGCTCATCTTTAGGACAGGGGGCGTTCATCTCCTACGAGCAGTACTTC.

A remark on this clone: At the DNA level, this CDR3 is encoded by other sequences in the same sample as well. V is TRBV6-1 and J is TRBJ1-4, with 8 bases that match TRBD1. Germline assignment: CDR1 MNHNS and CDR2 SASEGT. The CDR3 sequence is 14 residues long. V shed 6 bases, J shed 2 bases, and the junction held 2 bases outside the gene matches. The CDR3 coding sequence is TGTGCCAGCAGGCCAGGGGGCACTAATGAAAAACTGTTTTTT. Encoded protein: CASRPGGTNEKLFF.

V usage is TRBV29-1 and J usage is TRBJ2-2; 8 bases map to TRBD2. Trimming at V came to 4 bases and at J to 6 bases, leaving 4 bases not matched to a gene. The CDR3 is 13 amino acids. CDR1 is SQVTM and CDR2 is ANQGSEA in the germline V gene. CDR3 DNA sequence: TGCAGCGTTGTCGCGGGAGGCCCCGGGGAGCTGTTTTTT. Encoded protein: CSVVAGGPGELFF.

J is TRBJ2-7 and V is TRBV4-3, with a possible D match to TRBD2 (6 bases). Trimming removed 4 bases at V and 0 bases at J, with 22 bases between. CDR1 is LGHNA, CDR2 YSLEER, per germline. CDR3 length: 18 residues. The CDR3 DNA reads TGCGCCAGCAGCCCAGACGTAATGGGGGGTTTTTACTCCTACGAGCAGTACTTC. Its translation: CASSPDVMGGFYSYEQYF.

Comment on this clone: This clone may be a read error of a much larger clone one base away. The V and J genes are TRBV5-6 and TRBJ2-7; D call uncertain. V gave up 4 bases and J gave up 0 bases, with 2 bases separating them. Germline values: CDR1 SGHDT, CDR2 YYEEEE. The CDR3 contains 11 residues. The CDR3 sequence is CASSTSYEQYF. CDR3 sequence (DNA): TGTGCCAGCAGCACCTCCTACGAGCAGTACTTC. The full variable domain, completed using reference TRBV5-6 and TRBJ2-7, is DAGVTQSPTHLIKTRGQQVTLRCSPKSGHDTVSWYQQALGQGPQFIFQYYEEEERQRGNFPDRFSGHQFPNYSSELNVNALLLGDSALYLCASSTSYEQYFGPGTRLTVT.

The chain has TRBV7-7 and TRBJ2-1, with TRBD1 matching over 7 bases. V trimming: 5 bases; J trimming: 0 bases; junction bases outside the gene matches: 7. The CDR3 has 16 amino acids. Germline lookup yields CDR1 SSHAT and CDR2 FNYEAQ (reference sequence). This CDR3 is CASSPGQGDSYNEQFF. As DNA, the CDR3 is TGTGCCAGCAGCCCCGGCCAGGGGGACTCCTACAATGAGCAGTTCTTC.

This rearrangement joins TRBV4-3 to TRBJ1-1; possible D gene TRBD1, 6 bases. Germline CDR1 LGHNA, CDR2 YSLEER. This CDR3 has 14 amino acids. V dropped 1 base and J dropped 2 bases, with 8 bases sitting between them. The CDR3 sequence is CASSQGTANTEAFF. The CDR3 DNA follows: TGCGCCAGCAGCCAAGGGACAGCTAACACTGAAGCTTTCTTT.